A selection of T cell receptor beta chains follows, all from one sample in a study of blood T cell repertoires in COVID-19. Method: immunoSEQ multiplex PCR; TCRdb's copy keeps in-frame clones and lacks some. The table lists about 330,000 clones, 88% of them singletons. Sequencing used PBMCs or T cells enriched from blood (not recorded which). The origin of the receptors is a man aged 25-45 years who had recovered from COVID-19. Each CDR3 is given with its conserved first and last residue. Each record gives: CDR3 DNA, CDR3 protein, D gene, V gene, clone size, J gene. D genes are given only for firm matches. Only some rows state a clone size, as once, few, many or a class for expanded clones.

DNA: TGTGCCAGCAGTGAATCGAGGACTAGCGGGGGGGCAATCGAGCAGTACTTC
CDR3: CASSESRTSGGAIEQYF
D: TRBD2
V: TRBV25-1
size: .
J: TRBJ2-7

DNA: TGTGCCAGCAGCTTAGGAGACAGGGACTCACCCCTCCACTTT
CDR3: CASSLGDRDSPLHF
D: TRBD1
V: TRBV7-9
size: .
J: TRBJ1-6

DNA: TGTGCCATCAGTGAGTACGGACAGGGTGGCGAGCAGTACTTC
CDR3: CAISEYGQGGEQYF
D: TRBD1
V: TRBV10-3
size: .
J: TRBJ2-7

DNA: TGTGCCAGCAGCACGGGACAGCCTAATTCACCCCTCCACTTT
CDR3: CASSTGQPNSPLHF
D: TRBD1
V: TRBV11-3
size: .
J: TRBJ1-6

DNA: TGTGCCAGCAGCAAGCTAGGTGCAGCCTCGCTTGTACAGGGGGCTCCGTGCACAGATACGCAGTATTTT
CDR3: CASSKLGAASLVQGAPCTDTQYF
D: .
V: TRBV21-1
size: .
J: TRBJ2-3

DNA: TGTGCCAGCAGCTTATTAGGGGGGGGTCTCAATGAGCAGTTCTTC
CDR3: CASSLLGGGLNEQFF
D: .
V: TRBV7-2
size: .
J: TRBJ2-1

DNA: TGTGCCAGCAGCTTAGCAGGGGGTAATGAAAAACTGTTTTTT
CDR3: CASSLAGGNEKLFF
D: TRBD1
V: TRBV11-2
size: .
J: TRBJ1-4

DNA: TGTGCCAGCAGCTCCGGGACAGGGATTTACAATGAGCAGTTCTTC
CDR3: CASSSGTGIYNEQFF
D: TRBD1
V: TRBV5-4
size: .
J: TRBJ2-1

DNA: TGCGCCAGCAGCCAAGTAGGGGCCGGGCAAAATCAGCCCCAGCATTTT
CDR3: CASSQVGAGQNQPQHF
D: .
V: TRBV4-1
size: .
J: TRBJ1-5

DNA: TGTGCCAGTAGTCCTCATGGCGGGGGCCGGTACCAAGAGACCCAGTACTTC
CDR3: CASSPHGGGRYQETQYF
D: .
V: TRBV19
size: .
J: TRBJ2-5

DNA: TGTGCCAGCAGCTTGGACAGGTCTCGTTCTAGCAATCAGCCCCAGCATTTT
CDR3: CASSLDRSRSSNQPQHF
D: TRBD1
V: TRBV7-8
size: .
J: TRBJ1-5

DNA: TGTGCCAGCAGTTTAGCCTTTCGATTTATGGGACAGGAGGACACCGGGGAGCTGTTTTTT
CDR3: CASSLAFRFMGQEDTGELFF
D: TRBD1
V: TRBV28
size: .
J: TRBJ2-2

DNA: TGTGCCAGCAGCCAAGTTTCCGAGACATTGGAGCAGTACTTC
CDR3: CASSQVSETLEQYF
D: .
V: TRBV3-1/TRBV3-2
size: .
J: TRBJ2-7

DNA: TGTGCCAGCAGACGTCCGGGACAGGGCTCCTACGAGCAGTACTTC
CDR3: CASRRPGQGSYEQYF
D: TRBD1
V: TRBV11-2
size: .
J: TRBJ2-7

DNA: TGTGCCAGCAGTCCAGGGAACCAAGGAAACACCATATATTTT
CDR3: CASSPGNQGNTIYF
D: .
V: TRBV28
size: .
J: TRBJ1-3

DNA: TGTGCCAGCAGCACCCGGGGCGGGACTACGGAGCAGTACTTC
CDR3: CASSTRGGTTEQYF
D: TRBD2
V: TRBV7-2
size: once
J: TRBJ2-7

DNA: TGTGCCAGCAGCTTTTCGACAGGGATTACAGATACGCAGTATTTT
CDR3: CASSFSTGITDTQYF
D: TRBD1
V: TRBV7-4
size: .
J: TRBJ2-3

DNA: TGTGCCAGCAGCACGGACAATGAGCAGTTCTTC
CDR3: CASSTDNEQFF
D: .
V: TRBV9
size: .
J: TRBJ2-1

DNA: TGTGCCAGCAGCCGTTCCGGGGATCACACCGGGGAGCTGTTTTTT
CDR3: CASSRSGDHTGELFF
D: .
V: TRBV5-4
size: .
J: TRBJ2-2

DNA: TGCGCCAGCAGCCATAAAGTGGGGATCCGGGACAAGGACAATGAGCAGTTCTTC
CDR3: CASSHKVGIRDKDNEQFF
D: .
V: TRBV4-1
size: .
J: TRBJ2-1

DNA: TGTGCCAGCAGTTGGACAGAAGGTCAGCCCCAGCATTTT
CDR3: CASSWTEGQPQHF
D: .
V: TRBV12-3/TRBV12-4
size: .
J: TRBJ1-5

DNA: TGTGCCAGCAGTTCGAACGGGGGCAATCAGCCCCAGCATTTT
CDR3: CASSSNGGNQPQHF
D: .
V: TRBV6-2/TRBV6-3
size: .
J: TRBJ1-5

DNA: TGTGCCACCAGTGATGCAGGGGGCGAGCAGTACTTC
CDR3: CATSDAGGEQYF
D: TRBD1
V: TRBV24-1
size: .
J: TRBJ2-7

DNA: TGTGCCAGCAGCCCAGACAGCGCAACTAATGAAAAACTGTTTTTT
CDR3: CASSPDSATNEKLFF
D: .
V: TRBV7-2
size: once
J: TRBJ1-4

DNA: TGCGCCAGCAGCCCCCAGGACAGTAGCACTGAAGCTTTCTTT
CDR3: CASSPQDSSTEAFF
D: .
V: TRBV5-1
size: .
J: TRBJ1-1

DNA: TGCGCCAGCAGCTTGGTCGAGGGCGGCTACACCTTC
CDR3: CASSLVEGGYTF
D: .
V: TRBV5-1
size: .
J: TRBJ1-2

DNA: TGTGCCACTATGAACCAAGGGGGACAGCCCCAGCATTTT
CDR3: CATMNQGGQPQHF
D: .
V: TRBV19
size: .
J: TRBJ1-5

DNA: TGTGCCAGCAGCTTAGATACAGGAAACAATGAGCAGTTCTTC
CDR3: CASSLDTGNNEQFF
D: .
V: TRBV7-8
size: .
J: TRBJ2-1

DNA: TGCGCCAGCAGGTCCACGGGGGGATCCTACGAGCAGTACTTC
CDR3: CASRSTGGSYEQYF
D: TRBD2
V: TRBV5-1
size: once
J: TRBJ2-7

DNA: TGTGCCAGTAGCCCCCCCGTAGCGACTCCCCCCACAGATACGCAGTATTTT
CDR3: CASSPPVATPPTDTQYF
D: .
V: TRBV19
size: .
J: TRBJ2-3

DNA: TGTGCCAGCAGCGTAGCTAGTACAATCTCCTACGAGCAGTACTTC
CDR3: CASSVASTISYEQYF
D: .
V: TRBV9
size: .
J: TRBJ2-7

DNA: TGTGCCAGCAGGTACGAGGAGTCGAACACTGAAGCTTTCTTT
CDR3: CASRYEESNTEAFF
D: .
V: TRBV2
size: .
J: TRBJ1-1

DNA: TGCGCCAGCAGCGAACAGGGGCGGCTCTACGAGCAGTACTTC
CDR3: CASSEQGRLYEQYF
D: TRBD1
V: TRBV5-1
size: .
J: TRBJ2-7

DNA: TGTGCCAGCCTAGGGGGCGGGGGGGCCAAAAAAGATACGCAGTATTTT
CDR3: CASLGGGGAKKDTQYF
D: TRBD2
V: TRBV27
size: .
J: TRBJ2-3